Following are 18 T cell receptor beta chains from one sample sequenced in a study of blood T cell repertoires in COVID-19. The table came from immunoSEQ multiplex PCR; TCRdb's copy has only in-frame clones and leaves some out. The sample carries roughly 290,000 clones, 75% to 90% recorded once. The material sequenced was PBMCs or T cells enriched from blood (not recorded which). All receptors derive from a woman aged 40 to 50 who had recovered from COVID-19.

The chain employs TRBV3-1 (or the pseudogene TRBV3-2) and TRBJ1-1, with 7 bases that match TRBD1. Germline-derived CDR1 and CDR2 are LGHDT and YNNKEL (reference sequence). V shed 1 base and J 12 bases; nucleotides not matched to a gene: 5. The CDR3 covers 12 residues. The CDR3 loop is CASSQGQGITFF. As DNA, the CDR3 is TGTGCCAGCAGCCAAGGACAGGGAATAACTTTCTTT.

The chain uses TRBV25-1 and TRBJ1-1; the match to TRBD1 covers 8 bases. This CDR3 is built from 17 residues. CDR1 is MGHDK, CDR2 SYGVNS, per germline. V lost 4 bases, J lost 1 base, and 11 bases stayed unmatched. CDR3 amino acids: CASSGRSGQGENTEAFF. The CDR3 DNA follows: TGTGCCAGCAGTGGACGATCAGGACAGGGAGAGAACACTGAAGCTTTCTTT. Complete variable domain (other parts from reference TRBV25-1 and TRBJ1-1): EADIYQTPRYLVIGTGKKITLECSQTMGHDKMYWYQQDPGMELHLIHYSYGVNSTEKGDLSSESTVSRIRTEHFPLTLESARPSHTSQYLCASSGRSGQGENTEAFFGQGTRLTVV.

The chain carries TRBV6-5 and TRBJ1-2; 7 nucleotides align to TRBD1. CDR3 size: 15 residues. Germline CDR1 and CDR2: MNHEY and SVGAGI. The V segment lost 2 bases and the J segment 4 bases; nucleotides outside the gene matches: 7. CDR3 sequence reads: CASSYGGGTAYGYTF. The CDR3 DNA is TGTGCCAGCAGTTACGGGGGTGGGACAGCCTATGGCTACACCTTC.

The chain links TRBV7-6 to TRBJ2-7; tentative D call: TRBD1 (6 bases). The CDR3 sequence is 16 residues long. V was shortened by 5 bases and J by 3 bases, with 20 bases between the two germline ends. Germline V gene sequence: CDR1 SGHVS, CDR2 FNYEAQ. The CDR3 DNA reads TGTGCCAGCAGCCTCGCCGGTGCCAGGGGCGTCTACGAGCAGTACTTC. This codes for CASSLAGARGVYEQYF.

CDR3 amino acids: CASSLGVTGGYEQYF. CDR3 DNA: TGTGCCAGCAGCTTAGGGGTGACAGGGGGGTACGAGCAGTACTTC. The chain has TRBV13 and TRBJ2-7; TRBD1 matches 9 bases. The CDR3 covers 15 residues. J was trimmed by 4 bases and V by 0 bases; bases with no gene match: 4. Germline V gene lookup returns CDR1 PRHDT and CDR2 FYEKMQ (reference sequence).

The V and J genes are TRBV18 and TRBJ2-3, with 8 nucleotides matching TRBD2. CDR3 length: 13 residues. CDR1 and CDR2 from the germline V gene are KGHSH and LQKENI. The V and J ends lost 0 bases and 13 bases, in that order; junction bases with no gene match: 6. The CDR3 reads CASSPPGRGGEYF. Written as DNA, the CDR3 is TGTGCCAGCTCACCACCCGGGAGGGGGGGCGAGTATTTT.

This chain connects TRBV6-1 to TRBJ1-2; 10 nucleotides match TRBD1. This CDR3 is built from 14 residues. Germline V CDR1 and CDR2: MNHNS, SASEGT. The ends lost 1 base at V and 4 bases at J; junction bases unmatched: 0. The CDR3 protein is CASSEGTGGYGYTF. DNA of the CDR3: TGTGCCAGCAGTGAAGGGACAGGGGGCTATGGCTACACCTTC.

In DNA, the CDR3 is TGTGCCAGTAGTATGACAGGGAGTTCCAGGGGCTACACCTTC. This encodes CASSMTGSSRGYTF. The chain carries TRBV19 and TRBJ1-2; 7 bases match TRBD1. In germline, CDR1 is LNHDA, CDR2 SQIVND (reference sequence). V lost 3 bases and J lost 8; bases outside the gene matches: 9. The CDR3 extends over 14 amino acids.

The genes are TRBV5-4 and TRBJ2-7, with 10 bases matching TRBD1. The junction had 11 bases not matched to a gene; V was cut back by 3 bases and J by 5 bases. CDR3 length: 16 residues. CDR1 and CDR2 from the germline V gene are SGHNT and YYREEE (reference sequence). The CDR3 reads CASSSYGTGVSHEQYF. The CDR3 DNA reads TGTGCCAGCAGCTCGTACGGGACAGGGGTTTCCCACGAGCAGTACTTC.

This rearrangement joins TRBV2 to TRBJ1-1, with D tentatively TRBD1 (5 bases). Per germline, CDR1 SNHLY and CDR2 FYNNEI. Deletions cut 3 bases from V and 1 base from J, with 18 bases between. This CDR3 has 17 amino acids. DNA of the CDR3: TGTGCCAGCAGTGAGCTAGGGAGGGGAGGCGAGAACACTGAAGCTTTCTTT. Residues: CASSELGRGGENTEAFF.

V usage is TRBV30 and J usage is TRBJ1-5; the D gene is possibly TRBD1 (6 bases). From germline, CDR1 is GTSNPN and CDR2 SVGIG (reference sequence). Trimming removed 0 bases from V and 7 bases from J, with 13 bases in between. There are 14 residues in the CDR3. The CDR3 DNA reads TGTGCCTGGAGTGTAACCAGGGGCGGCCAGCCCCAGCATTTT. It encodes CAWSVTRGGQPQHF. The complete variable domain, with remaining parts taken from reference TRBV30 and TRBJ1-5, reads SQTIHQWPATLVQPVGSPLSLECTVEGTSNPNLYWYRQAAGRGLQLLFYSVGIGQISSEVPQNLSASRPQDRQFILSSKKLLLSDSGFYLCAWSVTRGGQPQHFGDGTRLSIL.

The count of this clone is one. V is TRBV18 and J is TRBJ2-6; D is unclear. The germline V and J ends were trimmed by 3 bases and 3 bases, with 15 bases remaining between them. CDR1 and CDR2 (germline): KGHSH, LQKENI. CDR3 size: 17 residues. DNA of the CDR3: TGTGCCAGCTCACCTTCGACGGGTTTGCTTGGGGCCAACGTCCTGACTTTC. It specifies CASSPSTGLLGANVLTF.

This clone was recorded only once. This chain connects TRBV7-2 to TRBJ2-1, with TRBD2 matching 11 bases. The V gene's germline CDR1 is SGHTA and CDR2 FQGNSA. J lost 6 bases, V lost 4 bases, and 8 bases had no gene match. This CDR3 is built from 16 residues. As DNA, the CDR3 is TGTGCCAGCAGCTCGATTCTAGCGGGAGGCTCCAATGAGCAGTTCTTC. Protein: CASSSILAGGSNEQFF. Full variable domain (rest looked up from reference TRBV7-2 and TRBJ2-1): GAGVSQSPSNKVTEKGKDVELRCDPISGHTALYWYRQSLGQGLEFLIYFQGNSAPDKSGLPSDRFSAERTGGSVSTLTIQRTQQEDSAVYLCASSSILAGGSNEQFFGPGTRLTVL.

This clone was seen many times. The chain links TRBV7-9 to TRBJ2-1; 8 nucleotides agree with TRBD2. The CDR3 is made up of 16 amino acids. Germline CDR1 and CDR2: SEHNR and FQNEAQ (reference sequence). J lost 7 bases, V lost 5 bases, and 13 bases had no gene match. As DNA, the CDR3 is TGTGCCAGCAGCCTCCCCCCCGGGACTAGGGGAAATGAGCAGTTCTTC. Protein: CASSLPPGTRGNEQFF.

This chain connects TRBV5-1 to TRBJ2-1; TRBD2 aligns across 9 bases. Germline V gene data show CDR1 as SGHRS and CDR2 as YFSETQ. V lost 2 bases to trimming and J lost 7 bases; unmatched junction nucleotides: 7. This CDR3 comprises 15 residues. The DNA of the CDR3 is TGCGCCAGCAGCTTACTTCCTAGCGGGGATAATGAGCAGTTCTTC. The encoded protein is CASSLLPSGDNEQFF.

This chain links TRBV5-1 with TRBJ2-1; TRBD2 is a possible D gene (6 bases). Germline CDR1 is SGHRS and CDR2 is YFSETQ. Between the trimmed V and J ends, which lost 5 bases and 1 base, there was a span of 31 bases. The CDR3 has 21 amino acids. CDR3 protein: CASRNWRRVLPGEGSYNEQFF. CDR3 DNA: TGCGCCAGCAGAAATTGGCGGCGAGTCCTTCCGGGAGAGGGATCCTACAATGAGCAGTTCTTC. Combining the CDR3 with reference TRBV5-1 and TRBJ2-1 gives the whole variable domain KAGVTQTPRYLIKTRGQQVTLSCSPISGHRSVSWYQQTPGQGLQFLFEYFSETQRNKGNFPGRFSGRQFSNSRSEMNVSTLELGDSALYLCASRNWRRVLPGEGSYNEQFFGPGTRLTVL.

This clone is a singleton in its sample. The rearrangement uses TRBV5-1 and TRBJ2-3; D gene uncertain. The germline V gene encodes CDR1 SGHRS and CDR2 YFSETQ. Trimming left V 0 bases short and J 6 bases short, with 11 bases between. This CDR3 contains 14 residues. CDR3 amino acids: CASSLAREADTQYF. DNA of the CDR3: TGCGCCAGCAGCTTGGCCCGCGAGGCTGATACGCAGTATTTT.

This chain uses TRBV6-6 with TRBJ1-4; D is perhaps TRBD1 (5 bases). This CDR3 contains 18 residues. V lost 5 bases and J 2 bases, leaving 21 bases between the germline ends. Germline-derived CDR1 and CDR2 are MNHNY and SVGAGI (reference sequence). CDR3 sequence reads: CASSRFARQGHTNEKLFF. The CDR3 DNA reads TGTGCCAGCAGTCGATTCGCGCGCCAGGGTCATACTAATGAAAAACTGTTTTTT.